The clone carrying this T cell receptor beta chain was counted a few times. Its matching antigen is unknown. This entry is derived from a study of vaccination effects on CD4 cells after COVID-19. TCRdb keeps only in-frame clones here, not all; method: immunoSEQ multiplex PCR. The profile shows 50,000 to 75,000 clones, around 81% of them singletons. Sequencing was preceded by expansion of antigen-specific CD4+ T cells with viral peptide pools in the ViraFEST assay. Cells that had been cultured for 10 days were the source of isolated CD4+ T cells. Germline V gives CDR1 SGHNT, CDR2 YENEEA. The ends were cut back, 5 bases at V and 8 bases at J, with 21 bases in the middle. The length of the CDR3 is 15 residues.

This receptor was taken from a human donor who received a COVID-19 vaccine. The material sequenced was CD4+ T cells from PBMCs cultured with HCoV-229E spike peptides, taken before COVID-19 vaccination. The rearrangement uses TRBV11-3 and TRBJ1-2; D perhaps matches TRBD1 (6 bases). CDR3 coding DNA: TGTGCCAGCAGCCGAGGCTGTAAGGGGGATAGGGGCTACACCTTC. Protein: CASSRGCKGDRGYTF.